Sequencing of this T cell receptor (beta chain) was carried out in a study of shared clonotypes between healthy human individuals. Notes on this clone: Its antigen is currently unknown. Additional DNA sequences in this sample encode the identical CDR3.

Study findings and constraints: Rarefaction demonstrated incomplete sorted-subset sequencing despite large depth.

The data were produced by immunoSEQ multiplex PCR, yet TCRdb's version contains in-frame clones alone and is incomplete. This sample has hundreds of thousands of clones, with about 96% found just once. The length of the CDR3 is 11 residues. Deletions cut 4 bases from V and 2 bases from J, with 3 bases between. Germline CDR1 is MDHEN and CDR2 is SYDVKM. The chain links TRBV28 to TRBJ2-7, with D unresolved. The sample taken for sequencing was naive CD4+ T cells sorted from blood. Subset here: CD45RA+ positively selected. The TCR sequence derives from a woman between 25 and 40 years old in good health. The CDR3 nucleotides are TGTGCCAGCAGTTCGCCCTACGAGCAGTACTTC. Its translation is CASSSPYEQYF.